This T cell receptor (beta chain) originates from a study of cytomegalovirus exposure and HLA in healthy donors. Study-level information: T cells numbering around 170 million yielded 117 million unique TCR beta sequences in an earlier analysis. Overall study findings and caveats: Later on, analysis showed that most CMV-associated TCR beta chains appeared to be HLA-restricted. Common viral pathogens were later found to be apparently linked to several of the most significant clusters.

This clone appeared once. The target antigen is unknown. This CDR3 contains 16 residues. In germline, CDR1 is SGHRS, CDR2 YFSETQ. The V segment lost 5 bases and the J segment 1 base; nucleotides outside the gene matches: 4. Both 60 Vbeta primers and 13 Jbeta primers went into the PCR. Libraries were prepared by immunoSEQ multiplex PCR; TCRdb keeps only in-frame clonotypes and omits some of them. The table has tens of thousands of clones, around 77% seen once. The chain is built from TRBV5-1 and TRBJ1-4; 11 bases align to TRBD1. The sequencing sample was made of PBMCs. The source of this sequence is a man younger than 45 in good health and CMV-seronegative. CDR3 residues: CASRPGTGGTNEKLFF. The CDR3 coding sequence is TGCGCCAGCAGACCCGGGACAGGGGGAACTAATGAAAAACTGTTTTTT.